This TCR beta chain was documented in a study of glioma-infiltrating T cells after dendritic cell vaccination. The repertoire was sequenced with immunoSEQ multiplex PCR; TCRdb's copy has only in-frame clones and lacks some. The sample has about 65,000 clones; around nine tenths are singletons. CDR1 is ENHRY and CDR2 is SYGVKD in the germline V gene. The CDR3 length is 15 residues. V trimming: 7 bases; J trimming: 5 bases; junction bases outside the gene matches: 7. Regarding time point: after dendritic cell vaccination, including at tumor progression/relapse. Blood PBMC samples: pre-vaccination, two weeks post third vaccination, and at tumor progression.

The sequence came from a human donor with glioblastoma. The chain joins TRBV10-3 to TRBJ2-3, with TRBD2 matching over 12 bases. This specimen consisted of blood, obtained after dendritic cell vaccination. The CDR3 nucleotides are TGTGCCATCAAGCTAGCGGGAGGGCCAAAAGATACGCAGTATTTT. The encoded protein is CAIKLAGGPKDTQYF.